These 18 T cell receptor beta chains originate from one sample sequenced in a study of blood T cell repertoires in COVID-19 (dated by TCRdb to 2020 to 2021). The library was made by the immunoSEQ multiplex PCR assay. What TCRdb holds here is the immuneACCESS table cut down to in-frame rearrangements. Part of the clones is not present; checked against another copy, under half of the missing clones reflect an unresolved V gene, and the others are unexplained. The sample table contains 100,000 to 120,000 clones; only one count was recorded for over 75% of them. 15% to 20% of the sample comes from the top ten. Sequences were obtained from peripheral blood. These receptors were taken from a woman older than 75 with active or convalescent COVID-19.

The rearrangement joins TRBV6-6 to TRBJ2-5; 10 bases are shared with TRBD1. The length of the CDR3 is 15 residues. The ends lost 6 bases at V and 5 bases at J; junction bases unmatched: 9. Germline values: CDR1 MNHNY, CDR2 SVGAGI (reference sequence). For the CDR3, the DNA is TGTGCCAGCAGCGGACCGGACAGGGGGGAGGAGACCCAGTACTTC. Protein: CASSGPDRGEETQYF.

J is TRBJ1-1 and V is TRBV3-1 (or the pseudogene TRBV3-2); D unresolved. The CDR3 spans 13 residues. Trimming stripped 1 base from V and 4 bases from J, with 7 bases between. The germline V gene has CDR1 LGHDT and CDR2 YNNKEL (reference sequence). The CDR3 DNA is TGTGCCAGCAGCCAAGTGACGGGCACTGAAGCTTTCTTT. This encodes CASSQVTGTEAFF.

As regards this clone: Mismatch with germline at one junction end may stem from a read error. The V call is TRBV4-1, the J call TRBJ2-7; D call uncertain. The germline CDR1 and CDR2 sequences are MGHRA and YSYEKL. The length of the CDR3 is 12 residues. The DNA for the CDR3 is TGCGCGCCGGTCGGAGAAACCGCCCGATATTTATTC. This gives the protein CAPVGETARYLF.

This chain connects TRBV29-1 to TRBJ1-2; 7 bases map to TRBD1. Trimming at V came to 4 bases and at J to 5 bases, leaving 4 bases not matched to a gene. The V gene's germline CDR1 is SQVTM and CDR2 ANQGSEA. The CDR3 consists of 12 residues. Here the CDR3 reads CSVAMTGYGYTF. CDR3 DNA sequence: TGCAGCGTTGCCATGACAGGGTATGGCTACACCTTC.

V usage is TRBV2 and J usage is TRBJ1-1; TRBD1 is a possible D gene (5 bases). Per germline, CDR1 SNHLY and CDR2 FYNNEI. This CDR3 comprises 12 residues. V was trimmed by 11 bases and J by 1 base, leaving 11 bases between them. The CDR3 DNA reads as TGTGCCGGCTCGACAGCGAACACTGAAGCTTTCTTT. This encodes CAGSTANTEAFF.

V usage is TRBV30 and J usage is TRBJ2-5; D gene ambiguous. Germline V gene sequence: CDR1 GTSNPN, CDR2 SVGIG (reference sequence). The CDR3 runs to 14 residues. Trimming left V 0 bases short and J 2 bases short, with 10 bases between. The CDR3 DNA sequence: TGTGCCTGGAGTGTGCGGAGTTTACAAGAGACCCAGTACTTC. The encoded protein is CAWSVRSLQETQYF.

The chain combines TRBV5-1 with TRBJ1-1; no definite D call. V gave up 0 bases and J gave up 1 base, with 10 bases separating them. Germline V gene data show CDR1 as SGHRS and CDR2 as YFSETQ. The CDR3 length is 15 residues. The CDR3 nucleotides are TGCGCCAGCAGCTTGGGATGGCAGGAGAACACTGAAGCTTTCTTT. It is translated as CASSLGWQENTEAFF.

The chain couples TRBV5-8 to TRBJ1-4, with TRBD1 matching 7 bases. V dropped 4 bases and J dropped 7; count of bases not matched to a gene: 13. The CDR3 extends over 16 amino acids. Germline CDR1 reads SGHTS; CDR2 reads YDEGEE. The CDR3: CASSAWWRGRGEKLFF. The CDR3, as DNA: TGTGCCAGCAGCGCCTGGTGGAGGGGGCGCGGTGAAAAACTGTTTTTT.

This clone appeared once. The J gene is TRBJ2-3, the V gene TRBV29-1, with 12 positions matching TRBD1. The junction had 1 base not matched to a gene; V was cut back by 4 bases and J by 2 bases. The CDR3 runs 14 residues. Germline CDR1 and CDR2: SQVTM and ANQGSEA. The DNA of the CDR3 is TGCAGCGTTGCGGGACAGGGGGCCACAGATACGCAGTATTTT. Translating gives CSVAGQGATDTQYF.

The chain joins TRBV4-2 to TRBJ2-3; 8 bases line up with TRBD2. V dropped 2 bases and J dropped 0; count of bases not matched to a gene: 10. Germline lookup yields CDR1 LGHNA and CDR2 YNFKEQ. CDR3 size: 18 residues. CDR3 nucleotides: TGTGCCAGCAGCCAATATTCTAGGGCTAGCGGGAGCACAGATACGCAGTATTTT. Residues: CASSQYSRASGSTDTQYF.

The chain combines TRBV30 with TRBJ2-1; D remains unclear. Germline V gene data show CDR1 as GTSNPN and CDR2 as SVGIG (reference sequence). Trimming removed 3 bases at V and 4 bases at J, with 22 bases between. CDR3 length equals 17 residues. The CDR3 is CAWRERSGSYPYNEQFF. The CDR3 DNA sequence: TGTGCCTGGAGGGAAAGGTCCGGGTCTTACCCGTACAATGAGCAGTTCTTC.

The chain carries TRBV18 and TRBJ2-5; 7 bases map to TRBD1. Trimming at V came to 1 base and at J to 5 bases, leaving 10 bases not matched to a gene. This CDR3 contains 16 residues. Germline-derived CDR1 and CDR2 are KGHSH and LQKENI. The CDR3 region has the DNA TGTGCCAGCTCACCACAGACAGGGCGGCGGGTGGAGACCCAGTACTTC. Protein product: CASSPQTGRRVETQYF.

This clone was recorded only once. V gene TRBV18 combines with J gene TRBJ2-5; 8 nucleotides agree with TRBD2. V was pared by 3 bases and J by 5 bases, with 11 bases of the junction left unmatched. The CDR3 spans 16 residues. Germline values: CDR1 KGHSH, CDR2 LQKENI. Written as DNA, the CDR3 is TGTGCCAGCTCACCGTCAAGGAGCGGGAGCCATGAGACCCAGTACTTC. Its protein product is CASSPSRSGSHETQYF.

The rearrangement uses TRBV5-6 and TRBJ2-3; 8 nucleotides align to TRBD2. Germline loops: CDR1 SGHDT, CDR2 YYEEEE. The CDR3 has 16 amino acids. The V segment lost 0 bases and the J segment 0 bases; nucleotides outside the gene matches: 3. In DNA form, the CDR3 reads TGTGCCAGCAGCTTGGGACTAGCGAGTAGCACAGATACGCAGTATTTT. It is translated as CASSLGLASSTDTQYF.

The CDR3 protein is CASSRDRLNEKLFF. In DNA, the CDR3 is TGTGCCAGCAGCAGGGACAGGCTAAATGAAAAACTGTTTTTT. The chain employs TRBV6-5 and TRBJ1-4; 8 positions agree with TRBD1. V gave up 6 bases and J gave up 5 bases; unmatched junction bases: 5. Germline V lookup: CDR1 MNHEY, CDR2 SVGAGI. The length of the CDR3 is 14 residues.

The V call is TRBV15, the J call TRBJ1-2; 10 nucleotides align to TRBD1. The CDR3 totals 16 residues. The V and J ends lost 6 bases and 7 bases, in that order; junction bases with no gene match: 14. Per the germline V gene, CDR1 is LNHNV and CDR2 is YYDKDF (reference sequence). CDR3 sequence (DNA): TGTGCCACCAGAGACGGCCGGGACAGGGGTTTAGGTGGCTACACCTTC. This sequence encodes CATRDGRDRGLGGYTF.

The gene calls are TRBV19 and TRBJ1-4; 7 nucleotides agree with TRBD1. The CDR3 has 15 residues. The germline V gene encodes CDR1 LNHDA and CDR2 SQIVND (reference sequence). With V trimmed by 3 bases and J by 1 base, 2 bases remained unmatched. The CDR3 region has the DNA TGTGCCAGTAGTATCAACAGGGGAACTAATGAAAAACTGTTTTTT. It translates to CASSINRGTNEKLFF.

This clone was counted only a few times. J is TRBJ2-2 and V is TRBV19; a weak D match, TRBD2 (7 bases). V lost 6 bases and J 7 bases, leaving 30 bases between the germline ends. Germline CDR1 is LNHDA and CDR2 is SQIVND (reference sequence). This CDR3 has 19 residues. DNA of the CDR3: TGTGCCAGTAGCAGACTTACCGGGGGGCGTCTAGTTTATGACGGGGAGCTGTTTTTT. As protein: CASSRLTGGRLVYDGELFF.